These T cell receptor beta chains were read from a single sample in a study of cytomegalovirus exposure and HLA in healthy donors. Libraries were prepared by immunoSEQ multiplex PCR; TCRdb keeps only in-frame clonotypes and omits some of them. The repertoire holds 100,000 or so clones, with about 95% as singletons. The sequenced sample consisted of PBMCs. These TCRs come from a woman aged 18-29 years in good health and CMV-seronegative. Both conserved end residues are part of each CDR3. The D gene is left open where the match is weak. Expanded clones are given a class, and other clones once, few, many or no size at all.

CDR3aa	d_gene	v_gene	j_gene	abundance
CASSLADGRGDNEKLFF	.	TRBV7-9	TRBJ1-4	.
CASSLDGGTAYEQYF	.	TRBV7-9	TRBJ2-7	.
CASSYTGETQYF	.	TRBV6-5	TRBJ2-5	.
CASSFQGAGELFF	TRBD1	TRBV28	TRBJ2-2	.
CASSADWGDEKLFF	.	TRBV9	TRBJ1-4	.
CASSNRGRAGMETQYF	TRBD2	TRBV19	TRBJ2-5	.
CASSIAASRPQHF	.	TRBV19	TRBJ1-5	.
CAWSVGPGQPQHF	.	TRBV30	TRBJ1-5	few
CASSQGRGAFF	.	TRBV14	TRBJ1-1	.
CASSLRSYEQYF	.	TRBV5-1	TRBJ2-7	.
CASSPSSTSGGEKLFF	.	TRBV5-1	TRBJ1-4	.
CASSESFGTGAFGSPEQYF	TRBD1	TRBV10-1	TRBJ2-7	.
CASRIGDRDQPQHF	TRBD1	TRBV19	TRBJ1-5	few
CASTYFGETQGPGFF	.	TRBV7-2	TRBJ1-1	once
CASSQVLQQGSPYEQYF	.	TRBV4-3	TRBJ2-7	.
CASSLTGPRGYTF	.	TRBV11-3	TRBJ1-2	.
CASQKAQGIAQYF	.	TRBV7-9	TRBJ2-7	.
CASSREGRKRETQYF	TRBD2	TRBV18	TRBJ2-5	.
CASSTNGVAGNTIYF	.	TRBV9	TRBJ1-3	.
CASSRSSGKDKNEQFF	TRBD2	TRBV4-1	TRBJ2-1	.
CASNAGGEGNQPQHF	TRBD1	TRBV6-6	TRBJ1-5	.
CATSRDLLFQGALDYGYTF	TRBD1	TRBV15	TRBJ1-2	.
CASRETGGRGTQYF	TRBD1	TRBV27	TRBJ2-3	once
CASSQGGGAGELFF	TRBD2	TRBV7-2	TRBJ2-2	.
CASSITSGRYYEQYF	TRBD2	TRBV19	TRBJ2-7	few
CATSRDRLEGHSNQPQHF	.	TRBV15	TRBJ1-5	.
CASCIGDRNTEAFF	.	TRBV27	TRBJ1-1	.
CASSSEPGVVGEKLFF	.	TRBV7-2	TRBJ1-4	.
CASSPRQGSEKLFF	TRBD1	TRBV27	TRBJ1-4	.
CAWSTGGLRDTQYF	TRBD1	TRBV30	TRBJ2-3	.
CASSAQALGETQYF	.	TRBV27	TRBJ2-5	.